Sequencing of this TCR beta chain was carried out in a study of T cell responses to AZD1222 COVID-19 vaccine (dated by TCRdb to the early 2020s). In terms of the full investigation: Because spike-specific TCR depth and breadth did not differ between the two schedules, AZD1222 recipients who got a second dose at roughly 4 weeks were pooled with those who got a second dose at roughly 12 weeks. Trial participants were enrolled into age subgroups of 18-55, 56-69 and 70-plus years, which contained about 150, 28 and 57 TCR-sequenced participants, respectively. TCR sequencing covered roughly 230 trial participants: about 210 given two doses of AZD1222 and 26 given two doses of MenACWY control vaccine. Summary of the overall study and its limitations: Because no samples from the day 14 peak response were available, repertoires could be characterized only after the peak T cell response. CD4 TCRs associated with the vaccine covered the entire spike protein, and the dominant responses were in regions 160-218 and 743-854. A significant rise in spike-specific TCR breadth and depth was observed after two AZD1222 doses relative to day 0 and relative to MenACWY recipients. Conclusions about previously exposed vaccinees were limited because only a handful of AZD1222 recipients were SARS-CoV-2 seropositive at baseline. Nearly half of unique spike-specific TCRs reportedly recognized epitopes outside regions mutated in the B.1.351 and B.1.1.7 variants. Participants were mostly white British and included more females than males, and it was suggested by the authors that clonal diversity may have been underestimated. In the small 56-69-year group, the increase in depth fell short of significance, most likely because of low power.

About this clone: The antigen it recognizes is unknown. Base qualities were left out, and no much larger clone turns up one base away.

This specimen's time point label, interpreted: baseline before first vaccination. Vaccinee samples came from UK trials COV001 and COV002, including a single-blind randomized controlled phase 2/3 trial of AZD1222 (ChAdOx1 nCoV-19) in healthy adults. For TCRbeta chain sequencing, PBMC samples were collected from trial participants at day 0 and at day 28 after the second dose. The CDR3 regions of human TCRbeta chains were analyzed by immunosequencing. In the original analysis: Repertoire TCRs were matched against a reference library of SARS-CoV-2-specific TCRs generated with the MIRA antigen-specificity platform. Breadth was defined as the fraction of unique TCRs that were SARS-CoV-2-associated, and depth was defined as the fraction of total T cells that were SARS-CoV-2-associated. Using the MIRA data, each spike-specific TCR was mapped to the spike region that the TCR reacts to and placed in a CD4 or CD8 class. Log10-transformed breadth and depth values were compared by one-way ANOVA with Sidak's multiple comparisons tests. The immuneACCESS repertoire file appears here via TCRdb, limited to in-frame rearrangements. These files lack a portion of the clones; in checked studies, under half of the deficit traces to unresolved V genes, and the cause of the others is not known. The DNA was the basis for D and trimming; V, J and clone size are from that table. The sample table contains more than 100,000 clones; only one count was recorded for about 92% of them. 11% to 15% of the sample is held by the ten biggest clonotypes.

This TCR came from an adult in good health. Sequences were derived from peripheral blood, sampled on day 0 of AZD1222 vaccination.

CDR3 region: CASSLVQPTGELFF. The DNA sequence follows: TGTGCCAGCAGCTTGGTACAGCCCACCGGGGAGCTGTTTTTT. This receptor chain uses TRBV5-4 and TRBJ2-2; the D gene is unclear. V sheds 0 bases and J sheds 4 bases, leaving 7 bases between their ends. CDR1 and CDR2 are drawn from the germline V gene (reference sequence): SGHNT, YYREEE. From its cysteine to its phenylalanine, the CDR3 spans 14 amino acids. CDR3 DNA is the only sequence kept; it has 42 bases, read in frame from the first base.